The 4 T cell receptor beta chains reported below all come from one sample, sequenced in a study of read filtering for tumor transcriptome and immune sequencing. From 350 to 500 ng of RNA, a library with molecular barcoded alpha/delta and beta/gamma adaptors was made. TCRdb re-called the reads with MiXCR, one entry per CDR3 protein. The profile shows under 25,000 distinct CDR3 sequences, roughly 15% of them singletons. Specimen: a population of CD138-negative cells sorted from bone marrow. The receptors come from a donor over 35 with multiple myeloma.

This clonotype occurred many times. The chain is built from TRBV7-3 and TRBJ2-1; 15 bases are shared with TRBD2. The trim removed 8 bases at V and 0 bases at J, leaving 2 bases unmatched. CDR3 length equals 16 residues. In germline, CDR1 is SGHTA, CDR2 FQGTGA. CDR3 loop: CASGLAGGSSYNEQFF. Here the CDR3 DNA reads TGTGCCAGCGGACTAGCGGGAGGGAGCTCCTACAATGAGCAGTTCTTC.

In the case of this clonotype: A much larger clone lies one base from this, so it may be a read error. The chain uses TRBV7-9 and TRBJ2-7; TRBD2 is a possible D gene (5 bases). There are 13 residues in the CDR3. Germline V CDR1 and CDR2: SEHNR, FQNEAQ (reference sequence). The V and J ends lost 4 bases and 6 bases respectively, with 13 bases between them. The CDR3 loop reads CASSSTEGCEQYF. CDR3 DNA: TGTGCCAGCAGCTCAACAGAGGGCTGCGAGCAGTACTTC.

A remark on this clonotype: A read error may account for a junction end that differs from germline. The chain uses TRBV19 and TRBJ2-7, with D possibly TRBD2 on 5 matching bases. CDR1 and CDR2 (germline): LNHDA, SQIVND (reference sequence). The CDR3 totals 15 residues. The CDR3 DNA reads as TGTACCAGCGCCCGCCAACCTGCCGGGGCCTACGAGCAGTACTTC. Encoded protein: CTSARQPAGAYEQYF.

In this sample, this clonotype turned up many times. The chain has TRBV6-1 and TRBJ1-5; no firm D call. The V gene lost 3 bases and the J gene lost 1 base, with 7 bases spanning the gap. Per the germline V gene, CDR1 is MNHNS and CDR2 is SASEGT. The CDR3 consists of 14 residues. The DNA of the CDR3 is TGTGCCAGCAGTGAGGGCCTAAGCAATCAGCCCCAGCATTTT. This encodes CASSEGLSNQPQHF.